This T cell receptor beta chain was sequenced in a study of cytomegalovirus exposure and HLA in healthy donors. Findings and caveats of the study: Follow-up analysis later connected one missense variant in DCLRE1C with trimming of TCR beta V- and J-genes. The sole available immune exposure information was CMV serostatus. Differences between HLA loci emerged in a later analysis of TCR association rates, with DRB1 most and HLA-C fewest.

About this clone itself: The antigen remains unidentified.

CDR1 is SGDLS, CDR2 YYNGEE, per germline. J lost 1 base, V lost 0 bases, and 6 bases had no gene match. CDR3 length: 16 residues. PCR primers comprised 60 Vbeta and 13 Jbeta primers. Repertoires were generated with immunoSEQ multiplex PCR, while TCRdb's copy carries only in-frame clones and drops some. Here the sample table reports 65,000 to 95,000 clones. The origin of this receptor is a female donor in good health and CMV-seropositive. The sample consisted of PBMCs. This sequence joins TRBV9 and TRBJ2-5, with 7 bases aligning to TRBD1. The CDR3: CASSVGTGASQETQYF. The CDR3 nucleotides are TGTGCCAGCAGCGTAGGGACAGGAGCTTCCCAAGAGACCCAGTACTTC.